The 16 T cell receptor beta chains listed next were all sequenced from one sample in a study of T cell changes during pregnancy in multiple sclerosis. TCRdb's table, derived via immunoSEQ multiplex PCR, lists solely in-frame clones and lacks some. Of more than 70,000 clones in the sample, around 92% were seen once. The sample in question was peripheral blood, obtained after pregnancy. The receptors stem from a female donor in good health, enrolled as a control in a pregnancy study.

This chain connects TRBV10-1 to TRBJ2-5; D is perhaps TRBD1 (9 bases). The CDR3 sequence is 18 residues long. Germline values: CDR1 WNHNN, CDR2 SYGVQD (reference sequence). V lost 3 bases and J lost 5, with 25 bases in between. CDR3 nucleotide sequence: TGCGCCAGCAGTGATTGTCGGGATAGCGGGACAGGGTGGGAGACCCAGTACTTC. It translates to CASSDCRDSGTGWETQYF.

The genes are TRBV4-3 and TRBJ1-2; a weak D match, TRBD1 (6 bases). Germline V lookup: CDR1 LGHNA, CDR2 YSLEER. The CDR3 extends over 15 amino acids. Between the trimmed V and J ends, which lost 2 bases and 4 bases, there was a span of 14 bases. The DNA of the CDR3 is TGCGCCAGCAGCCAACTCCATCAGGGGAGCTATGGCTACACCTTC. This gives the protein CASSQLHQGSYGYTF.

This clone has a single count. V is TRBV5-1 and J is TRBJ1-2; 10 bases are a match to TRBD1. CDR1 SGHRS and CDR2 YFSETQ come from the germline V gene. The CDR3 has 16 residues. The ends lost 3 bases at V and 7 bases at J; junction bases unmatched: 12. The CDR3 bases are TGCGCCAGCAGCTCCGGGACAGGGGCAGCGGGAAGTGGCTACACCTTC. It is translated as CASSSGTGAAGSGYTF.

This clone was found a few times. The CDR3 DNA is TGTGCCAGCAGCCCAGGACGGCAGGGATATGGCTACACCTTC. Its protein is CASSPGRQGYGYTF. This chain joins TRBV7-6 and TRBJ1-2; the D gene is possibly TRBD1 (5 bases). Per germline, CDR1 SGHVS and CDR2 FNYEAQ. The CDR3 is 14 amino acids. The V end was cut by 5 bases, the J end by 5 bases, with 15 bases between.

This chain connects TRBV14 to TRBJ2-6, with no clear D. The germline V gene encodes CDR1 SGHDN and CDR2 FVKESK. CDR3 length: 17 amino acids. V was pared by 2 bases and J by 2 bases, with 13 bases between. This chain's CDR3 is CASSQRHRPAGANVLTF. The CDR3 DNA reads TGTGCCAGCAGCCAACGACACCGCCCTGCTGGGGCCAACGTCCTGACTTTC.

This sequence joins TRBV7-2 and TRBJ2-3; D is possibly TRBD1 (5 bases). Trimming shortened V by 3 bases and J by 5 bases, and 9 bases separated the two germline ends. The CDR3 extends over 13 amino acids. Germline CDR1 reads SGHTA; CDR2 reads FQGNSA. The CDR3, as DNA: TGTGCCAGCAGCTTTGGTAGGGGAGATACGCAGTATTTT. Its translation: CASSFGRGDTQYF.

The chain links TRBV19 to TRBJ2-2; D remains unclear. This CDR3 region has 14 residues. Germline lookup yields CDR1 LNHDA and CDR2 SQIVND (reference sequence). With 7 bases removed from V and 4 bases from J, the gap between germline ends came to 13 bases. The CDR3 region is CASNLRVFTGELFF. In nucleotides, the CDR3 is TGTGCCAGTAATCTACGGGTTTTCACCGGGGAGCTGTTTTTT.

The CDR3 DNA follows: TGCGCCAGCAGCTTGGCCGTCCAGGGAGGGGAGACCCAGTACTTC. Amino acid sequence: CASSLAVQGGETQYF. This sequence joins TRBV5-1 and TRBJ2-5, with 7 bases matching TRBD2. V shed 0 bases, J shed 5 bases, and the junction held 7 bases outside the gene matches. The CDR3 runs 15 residues. From germline, CDR1 is SGHRS and CDR2 YFSETQ.

CDR3 in amino acids: CASSSASGGAADTQYF. DNA of the CDR3: TGTGCCAGCAGCTCAGCTAGCGGGGGGGCCGCAGATACGCAGTATTTT. The chain links TRBV7-3 to TRBJ2-3; 12 bases map to TRBD2. This CDR3 is 16 amino acids long. CDR1 SGHTA and CDR2 FQGTGA come from the germline V gene. Trimming removed 4 bases from V and 4 bases from J; junction bases left unmatched: 6. The whole variable domain, filled in from reference TRBV7-3 and TRBJ2-3, reads GAGVSQTPSNKVTEKGKYVELRCDPISGHTALYWYRQSLGQGPEFLIYFQGTGAADDSGLPNDRFFAVRPEGSVSTLKIQRTERGDSAVYLCASSSASGGAADTQYFGPGTRLTVL.

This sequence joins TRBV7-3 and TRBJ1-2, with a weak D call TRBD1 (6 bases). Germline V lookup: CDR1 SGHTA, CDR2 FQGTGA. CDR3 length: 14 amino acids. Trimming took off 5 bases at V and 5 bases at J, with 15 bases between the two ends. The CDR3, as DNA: TGTGCCAGCAGCCCAGAGGGGGGGAGGTATGGCTACACCTTC. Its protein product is CASSPEGGRYGYTF.

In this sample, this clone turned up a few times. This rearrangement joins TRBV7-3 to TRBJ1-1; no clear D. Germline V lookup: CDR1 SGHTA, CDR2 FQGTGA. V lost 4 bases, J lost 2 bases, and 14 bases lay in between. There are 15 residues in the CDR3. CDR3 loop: CASSSSSTSNTEAFF. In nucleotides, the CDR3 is TGTGCCAGCAGCTCGTCCAGTACATCCAACACTGAAGCTTTCTTT.

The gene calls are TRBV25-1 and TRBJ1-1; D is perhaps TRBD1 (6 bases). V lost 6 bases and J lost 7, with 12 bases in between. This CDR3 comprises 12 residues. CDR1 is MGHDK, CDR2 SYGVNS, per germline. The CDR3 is CASRIQGFEAFF. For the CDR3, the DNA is TGTGCCAGCAGGATACAGGGCTTTGAAGCTTTCTTT.

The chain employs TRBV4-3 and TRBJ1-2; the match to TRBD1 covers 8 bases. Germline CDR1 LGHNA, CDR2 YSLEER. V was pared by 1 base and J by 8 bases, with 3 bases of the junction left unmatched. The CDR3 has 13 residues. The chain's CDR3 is CASSQGRGLGYTF. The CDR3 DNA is TGCGCCAGCAGCCAAGGCAGGGGGCTAGGCTACACCTTC.

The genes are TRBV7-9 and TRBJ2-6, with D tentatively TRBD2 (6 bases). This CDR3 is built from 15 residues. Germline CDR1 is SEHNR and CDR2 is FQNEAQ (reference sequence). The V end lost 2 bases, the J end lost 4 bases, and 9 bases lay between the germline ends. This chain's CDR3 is CASSLWTNGANVLTF. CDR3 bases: TGTGCCAGCAGCTTATGGACTAACGGGGCCAACGTCCTGACTTTC.

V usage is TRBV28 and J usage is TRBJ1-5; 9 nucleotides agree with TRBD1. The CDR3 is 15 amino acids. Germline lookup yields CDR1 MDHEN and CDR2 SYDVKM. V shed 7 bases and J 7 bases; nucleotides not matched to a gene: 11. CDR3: CASTLVDRGMQPQHF. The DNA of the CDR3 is TGTGCCAGCACTCTAGTGGACAGGGGAATGCAGCCCCAGCATTTT. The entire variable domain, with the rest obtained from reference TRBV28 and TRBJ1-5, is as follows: DVKVTQSSRYLVKRTGEKVFLECVQDMDHENMFWYRQDPGLGLRLIYFSYDVKMKEKGDIPEGYSVSREKKERFSLILESASTNQTSMYLCASTLVDRGMQPQHFGDGTRLSIL.

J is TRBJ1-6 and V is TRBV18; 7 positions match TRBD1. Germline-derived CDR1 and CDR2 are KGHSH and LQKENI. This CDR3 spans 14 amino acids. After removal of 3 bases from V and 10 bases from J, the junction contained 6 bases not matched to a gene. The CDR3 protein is CASSPGQSSSPLHF. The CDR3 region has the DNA TGTGCCAGCTCACCGGGACAGTCGAGCTCACCCCTCCACTTT.